The 20 T cell receptor beta chains presented below share a single source sample, sequenced in a study of identical twins. TCRdb redid the calling of the 5' RACE reads with MiXCR, one entry per CDR3 protein. The sample holds 1.5 million to 2 million distinct CDR3 sequences, about 32% seen once. The sequencing sample was made of cord blood. These receptors were collected from a newborn girl in good health.

This clonotype was detected a few times. The V and J genes are TRBV20-1 and TRBJ2-4; D possibly matches TRBD1 or TRBD2 (6 bases each). V was cut by 5 bases and J by 13 bases, with 27 bases left in between. There are 15 residues in the CDR3. Germline loops: CDR1 DFQATT, CDR2 SNEGSKA (reference sequence). The DNA of the CDR3 is TGCAGTGCTCAAACTACCAGGGGTTCGTCGGGGGAGCAGTACTTC. It is translated as CSAQTTRGSSGEQYF.

This clonotype occurred a few times. The chain employs TRBV12-3 or TRBV12-4 and TRBJ2-1, with D maybe TRBD1 (6 bases). The CDR3 consists of 15 residues. Trimming removed 3 bases at V and 6 bases at J, with 15 bases between. As DNA, the CDR3 is TGTGCCAGCAGTTTGGGCAGGGGAGCCGGCAATGAGCAGTTCTTC. Translating it yields CASSLGRGAGNEQFF.

In the case of this clonotype: This clone may be a read error of a much larger clone one base away. The chain recombines TRBV6-2 or TRBV6-3 with TRBJ2-1; tentatively, D is TRBD1 (5 bases). V was pared by 6 bases and J by 8 bases, with 11 bases between. The CDR3 totals 12 residues. Germline CDR1 reads MNHEY; CDR2 reads SVGEGT. CDR3 DNA: TGTGCCAGCAGGAAAGGACACGATGAGCAGTTCTTC. It translates to CASRKGHDEQFF.

This clonotype was seen a few times. The genes are TRBV29-1 and TRBJ2-3; D is undetermined. This CDR3 contains 17 residues. V dropped 1 base and J dropped 0 bases, with 17 bases sitting between them. Germline values: CDR1 SQVTM, CDR2 ANQGSEA. The CDR3 loop reads CSVEGLVARSSTDTQYF. The DNA of the CDR3 is TGCAGCGTTGAAGGCCTGGTGGCTAGATCTAGCACAGATACGCAGTATTTT.

This clonotype was observed at least ten times. Germline and junction disagree at one end, which may indicate a read error. The rearrangement uses TRBV11-2 and TRBJ2-7, with 7 bases aligning to TRBD1. Germline CDR1 is SGHAT and CDR2 is FQNNGV. The CDR3 totals 14 residues. CDR3 sequence (DNA): TGCGCCAGCAGCTTGGGGGACAGTACCTACGAGCAGTACTTC. It codes for CASSLGDSTYEQYF. Together with reference TRBV11-2 and TRBJ2-7, the CDR3 gives the full variable domain: EAGVAQSPRYKIIEKRQSVAFWCNPISGHATLYWYQQILGQGPKLLIQFQNNGVVDDSQLPKDRFSAERLKGVDSTLKIQPAKLEDSAVYLCASSLGDSTYEQYFGPGTRLTVT.

This clonotype was seen at least ten times. The V and J genes are TRBV12-3 or TRBV12-4 and TRBJ2-7, with 7 bases lining up with TRBD2. The J segment lost 3 bases and the V segment lost 3 bases, leaving 8 bases of the junction unmatched. The CDR3 covers 15 residues. In DNA form, the CDR3 reads TGTGCCAGCAGTTTGGGTCGCGGGGGTCACTACGAGCAGTACTTC. Encoded protein: CASSLGRGGHYEQYF.

In regard to this clonotype: The junction differs from germline at one of its ends, possibly a read error. The CDR3 nucleotides read TGCAGTGCCAGAGCCCTACTAGTCCAGTTCTTC. Translating gives CSARALLVQFF. V and J are TRBV20-1 and TRBJ2-1; perhaps TRBD2 as D (5 bases). The CDR3 consists of 11 residues. Germline V gene data show CDR1 as DFQATT and CDR2 as SNEGSKA (reference sequence).

This clonotype was detected many times. The rearrangement uses TRBV12-3 or TRBV12-4 and TRBJ2-1; the D is unclear. V dropped 3 bases and J dropped 3 bases, with 15 bases sitting between them. This CDR3 is 16 amino acids long. CDR3 sequence reads: CASSFKRVGNYNEQFF. Written as DNA, the CDR3 is TGTGCCAGCAGTTTTAAACGGGTCGGTAACTACAATGAGCAGTTCTTC.

This clonotype was seen a few times. The J gene is TRBJ2-1, the V gene TRBV4-2; tentatively, D is TRBD2 (6 bases). Trimming removed 1 base at V and 4 bases at J, with 14 bases between. CDR3 length equals 16 residues. Germline V CDR1 and CDR2: LGHNA, YNFKEQ. The CDR3 reads CASSQVTSIGYNEQFF. Written as DNA, the CDR3 is TGTGCCAGCAGCCAAGTAACTAGCATCGGGTACAATGAGCAGTTCTTC.

The chain combines TRBV30 with TRBJ2-5, with a possible D match to TRBD2 (5 bases). CDR3 length: 12 amino acids. V lost 4 bases and J lost 5, with 11 bases in between. Germline CDR1 reads GTSNPN; CDR2 reads SVGIG (reference sequence). DNA for the CDR3: TGTGCCTGGACTCCCTCGGGGGAGACCCAGTACTTC. Translated: CAWTPSGETQYF.

V usage is TRBV6-1 and J usage is TRBJ2-5, with D hard to call. The J call may be wrong; the DNA end is better matched by TRBJ2-4. The CDR3 spans 14 residues. Germline-derived CDR1 and CDR2 are MNHNS and SASEGT. DNA of the CDR3: TGTGCCAGCAGTGAAGACGGGTCGAAAAACATTCAGTACTTC. Protein product: CASSEDGSKNIQYF.

Concerning this clonotype: This clone may be a read error of a much larger clone one base away. The V call is TRBV21-1, the J call TRBJ2-3; the D call of TRBD2 is as the table states it, not checked on the DNA. TRBV21-1 is noted as a pseudogene. This CDR3 contains 15 residues. The CDR3 nucleotides read TGTGCCAGCCCGCTTTGGCGGGTGGACACAGATACGCAGTATTTT. Encoded protein: CASPLWRVDTDTQYF.

This clonotype has a handful of counts. The chain has TRBV20-1 and TRBJ2-3; tentative D call: TRBD2 (5 bases). This CDR3 has 15 residues. V was clipped by 0 bases and J by 2 bases, with 12 bases between them. Per the germline V gene, CDR1 is DFQATT and CDR2 is SNEGSKA (reference sequence). The CDR3 protein is CSARDVAGFTDTQYF. The CDR3 DNA reads TGCAGTGCTAGAGATGTGGCGGGTTTCACAGATACGCAGTATTTT.

The table lists this clonotype with a few counts. Here the CDR3 DNA reads TGTGCCAGCAGCCCGACTTTGACTAGCGGGGGGTTAACAGATACGCAGTATTTT. It yields the protein CASSPTLTSGGLTDTQYF. The chain couples TRBV12-3 or TRBV12-4 to TRBJ2-3; 13 nucleotides line up with TRBD2. J lost 3 bases, V lost 6 bases, and 12 bases had no gene match. CDR3 size: 18 residues.

The chain links TRBV7-2 to TRBJ2-3; D gene unclear. CDR1 and CDR2 (germline): SGHTA, FQGNSA. The length of the CDR3 is 13 residues. V lost 5 bases and J lost 6, with 12 bases in between. CDR3: CASSGRASDTQYF. DNA of the CDR3: TGTGCCAGCAGCGGGCGAGCGAGCGATACGCAGTATTTT.

This clonotype was counted ten times or more. This chain joins TRBV29-1 and TRBJ2-1, with 9 nucleotides matching TRBD2. Germline V gene data show CDR1 as SQVTM and CDR2 as ANQGSEA. The ends lost 4 bases at V and 2 bases at J; junction bases unmatched: 3. The length of the CDR3 is 14 residues. DNA of the CDR3: TGCAGCGTTGGAGCGGGGGGCCCCTACAATGAGCAGTTCTTC. It is translated as CSVGAGGPYNEQFF.

This clonotype has at least ten counts. The V call is TRBV6-5, the J call TRBJ1-4, with D hard to call. This CDR3 comprises 11 residues. Germline CDR1 is MNHEY and CDR2 is SVGAGI. V was cut by 6 bases and J by 11 bases, with 10 bases left in between. CDR3 sequence (DNA): TGTGCCAGCAGCCCCGGCGGGAAACTGTTTTTT. Translating gives CASSPGGKLFF.

This clonotype was seen only once. CDR3 sequence (DNA): TGTGCCAGTAGTATCAGCGCTTCCGGGGAGACCCAGTTCTTC. Translating gives CASSISASGETQFF. The V gene is TRBV19, the J gene TRBJ2-1; D may be TRBD2 (5 bases). The CDR3 is 14 residues long. CDR1 LNHDA and CDR2 SQIVND come from the germline V gene (reference sequence). Trimming removed 3 bases at V and 13 bases at J, with 19 bases between.

This clonotype appeared many times. The chain recombines TRBV29-1 with TRBJ2-1, with D unresolved. CDR3 size: 13 residues. CDR1 is SQVTM, CDR2 ANQGSEA, per germline. Trimming stripped 3 bases from V and 0 bases from J, with 6 bases between. This CDR3 is CSVDTVSYNEQFF. Here the CDR3 DNA reads TGCAGCGTTGACACAGTCTCCTACAATGAGCAGTTCTTC.

This chain uses TRBV12-5 with TRBJ1-1; D unclear. Trimming cost V 4 bases and J 10 bases, with 13 bases left between them. This CDR3 spans 12 amino acids. Germline CDR1 LGHNT, CDR2 FRNRAP. CDR3 residues: CASGYQGIPAFF. The CDR3 nucleotides are TGTGCTAGTGGTTATCAAGGGATTCCAGCTTTCTTT.